One and the same sample provided the 15 T cell receptor beta chains below, sequenced in a study of blood T cell repertoires in COVID-19. Using immunoSEQ multiplex PCR, the repertoire was profiled, and TCRdb retains in-frame clones only, with some absent. The table has about 73,000 clones, 80% to 90% seen once. Input material: peripheral blood. These receptors came from a man aged 80 or over with acute or convalescent COVID-19.

The CDR3 loop is CASSEQSGQNNSPLHF. In nucleotides, the CDR3 is TGTGCCAGCAGTGAACAGTCGGGTCAGAATAATTCACCCCTCCACTTT. The J gene is TRBJ1-6, the V gene TRBV6-1; D not resolved. Germline loops: CDR1 MNHNS, CDR2 SASEGT. The CDR3 length is 16 residues. Trimming took 2 bases from V and 5 from J, leaving 13 bases between them.

The chain recombines TRBV30 with TRBJ1-2, with 7 nucleotides matching TRBD1. The CDR3 extends over 12 amino acids. In germline, CDR1 is GTSNPN, CDR2 SVGIG (reference sequence). The CDR3 loop reads CAERGPNYGYTF. The CDR3 DNA follows: TGTGCTGAAAGGGGGCCTAACTATGGCTACACCTTC.

J is TRBJ2-3 and V is TRBV24-1; D not certain. This CDR3 has 14 residues. Between the trimmed V and J ends, which lost 3 bases and 2 bases, there was a span of 8 bases. Germline assignment: CDR1 KGHDR and CDR2 SFDVKD. The CDR3 DNA sequence: TGTGCCACCAGTGATCCCCCCTTCACAGATACGCAGTATTTT. It is translated as CATSDPPFTDTQYF.

The rearrangement joins TRBV6-5 to TRBJ1-1; TRBD1 is a possible D gene (5 bases). Germline values: CDR1 MNHEY, CDR2 SVGAGI. The V end was cut by 8 bases, the J end by 7 bases, with 20 bases between. CDR3 length: 14 amino acids. CDR3 amino acids: CASRLTARNGEAFF. The CDR3 nucleotides are TGTGCCAGCCGCCTGACAGCCCGCAACGGTGAAGCTTTCTTT.

The gene calls are TRBV3-1 (or the pseudogene TRBV3-2) and TRBJ2-3, with D tentatively TRBD2 (5 bases). The CDR3 covers 16 residues. Trimming took 2 bases from V and 0 from J, leaving 12 bases between them. CDR1 and CDR2 (germline): LGHDT, YNNKEL (reference sequence). The CDR3 is CASSQSRGTSTDTQYF. DNA of the CDR3: TGTGCCAGCAGCCAATCCCGGGGAACTAGCACAGATACGCAGTATTTT.

The chain has TRBV10-2 and TRBJ1-6; D gene unclear. The V end was cut by 4 bases, the J end by 10 bases, with 8 bases between. This CDR3 has 12 residues. Germline CDR1 reads WSHSY; CDR2 reads SAAADI. In DNA form, the CDR3 reads TGCGCCAGCAGTGGGACTTTGTCACCCCTCCACTTT. Protein: CASSGTLSPLHF.

This chain joins TRBV6-5 and TRBJ1-1, with D possibly matching TRBD1 (6 bases). The V and J ends lost 3 bases and 5 bases respectively, with 19 bases between them. The CDR3 spans 16 residues. Per the germline V gene, CDR1 is MNHEY and CDR2 is SVGAGI. The CDR3 reads CASSYEGGGFGTEAFF. As DNA, the CDR3 is TGTGCCAGCAGTTATGAGGGGGGGGGCTTTGGAACTGAAGCTTTCTTT.

The chain carries TRBV30 and TRBJ2-5; D is perhaps TRBD2 (6 bases). Germline V gives CDR1 GTSNPN, CDR2 SVGIG (reference sequence). Trimming shortened V by 3 bases and J by 1 base, and 9 bases separated the two germline ends. The CDR3 is made up of 13 amino acids. DNA of the CDR3: TGTGCCTGGAGCCGGGGACTCCAAGAGACCCAGTACTTC. Amino acids: CAWSRGLQETQYF.

V gene TRBV7-3 combines with J gene TRBJ2-3; D might be TRBD2 (6 bases). Germline lookup yields CDR1 SGHTA and CDR2 FQGTGA. The CDR3 is 13 amino acids. Trimming cost V 4 bases and J 6 bases, with 11 bases left between them. This CDR3 is CASSYDRGDTQYF. The DNA of the CDR3 is TGTGCCAGCAGCTACGATCGGGGGGATACGCAGTATTTT.

The chain combines TRBV6-5 with TRBJ2-1, with D tentatively TRBD2 (5 bases). There are 15 residues in the CDR3. Germline V CDR1 and CDR2: MNHEY, SVGAGI. V was cut by 10 bases and J by 7 bases, with 23 bases left in between. The CDR3 sequence: CAINYSTTRGNEQFF. CDR3 coding DNA: TGTGCCATCAACTACTCGACAACTAGAGGGAATGAGCAGTTCTTC.

The chain links TRBV19 to TRBJ1-4, with TRBD1 as a possible D gene (5 bases). Germline CDR1 is LNHDA and CDR2 is SQIVND (reference sequence). The CDR3 consists of 17 residues. Between the trimmed V and J ends, which lost 6 bases and 4 bases, there was a span of 21 bases. This CDR3 reads CASSPRGRVSGNEKLFF. The CDR3 DNA is TGTGCCAGTAGCCCAAGAGGCAGGGTCTCTGGTAATGAAAAACTGTTTTTT. Based on the CDR3 plus reference TRBV19 and TRBJ1-4, the full variable domain is DGGITQSPKYLFRKEGQNVTLSCEQNLNHDAMYWYRQDPGQGLRLIYYSQIVNDFQKGDIAEGYSVSREKKESFPLTVTSAQKNPTAFYLCASSPRGRVSGNEKLFFGSGTQLSVL.

The chain carries TRBV11-2 and TRBJ2-3; 11 bases match TRBD2. V lost 0 bases, J lost 9 bases, and 11 bases stayed unmatched. CDR1 SGHAT and CDR2 FQNNGV come from the germline V gene. There are 17 residues in the CDR3. The DNA for the CDR3 is TGTGCCAGCAGCTTAGAAGAGACTAGCGGGATCTCAAGGACGCAGTATTTT. Its protein is CASSLEETSGISRTQYF.

The rearrangement links TRBV6-2 or TRBV6-3 to TRBJ2-3, with D maybe TRBD2 (6 bases). V lost 2 bases and J lost 2, with 8 bases in between. The CDR3 runs to 14 residues. CDR1 and CDR2 from the germline V gene are MNHEY and SVGEGT. The CDR3 DNA reads as TGTGCCAGCAGTTACAAGGACTACACAGATACGCAGTATTTT. It codes for CASSYKDYTDTQYF.

This sequence joins TRBV15 and TRBJ1-5; weak D call: TRBD1 (5 bases). CDR1 and CDR2 from the germline V gene are LNHNV and YYDKDF (reference sequence). The CDR3 extends over 15 amino acids. V was pared by 4 bases and J by 2 bases, with 12 bases between. The chain's CDR3 is CATSITGHGNQPQHF. CDR3 DNA: TGTGCCACCAGCATTACAGGTCATGGCAATCAGCCCCAGCATTTT.

The V gene is TRBV5-1, the J gene TRBJ2-1, with TRBD2 matching 9 bases. This CDR3 region has 14 residues. Unmatched junction bases numbered 4, after V lost 2 bases and J lost 7 bases. Germline assignment: CDR1 SGHRS and CDR2 YFSETQ. CDR3 sequence (DNA): TGCGCCAGCAGCTTAGCGGGGGGTTTGAATGAGCAGTTCTTC. This sequence encodes CASSLAGGLNEQFF.